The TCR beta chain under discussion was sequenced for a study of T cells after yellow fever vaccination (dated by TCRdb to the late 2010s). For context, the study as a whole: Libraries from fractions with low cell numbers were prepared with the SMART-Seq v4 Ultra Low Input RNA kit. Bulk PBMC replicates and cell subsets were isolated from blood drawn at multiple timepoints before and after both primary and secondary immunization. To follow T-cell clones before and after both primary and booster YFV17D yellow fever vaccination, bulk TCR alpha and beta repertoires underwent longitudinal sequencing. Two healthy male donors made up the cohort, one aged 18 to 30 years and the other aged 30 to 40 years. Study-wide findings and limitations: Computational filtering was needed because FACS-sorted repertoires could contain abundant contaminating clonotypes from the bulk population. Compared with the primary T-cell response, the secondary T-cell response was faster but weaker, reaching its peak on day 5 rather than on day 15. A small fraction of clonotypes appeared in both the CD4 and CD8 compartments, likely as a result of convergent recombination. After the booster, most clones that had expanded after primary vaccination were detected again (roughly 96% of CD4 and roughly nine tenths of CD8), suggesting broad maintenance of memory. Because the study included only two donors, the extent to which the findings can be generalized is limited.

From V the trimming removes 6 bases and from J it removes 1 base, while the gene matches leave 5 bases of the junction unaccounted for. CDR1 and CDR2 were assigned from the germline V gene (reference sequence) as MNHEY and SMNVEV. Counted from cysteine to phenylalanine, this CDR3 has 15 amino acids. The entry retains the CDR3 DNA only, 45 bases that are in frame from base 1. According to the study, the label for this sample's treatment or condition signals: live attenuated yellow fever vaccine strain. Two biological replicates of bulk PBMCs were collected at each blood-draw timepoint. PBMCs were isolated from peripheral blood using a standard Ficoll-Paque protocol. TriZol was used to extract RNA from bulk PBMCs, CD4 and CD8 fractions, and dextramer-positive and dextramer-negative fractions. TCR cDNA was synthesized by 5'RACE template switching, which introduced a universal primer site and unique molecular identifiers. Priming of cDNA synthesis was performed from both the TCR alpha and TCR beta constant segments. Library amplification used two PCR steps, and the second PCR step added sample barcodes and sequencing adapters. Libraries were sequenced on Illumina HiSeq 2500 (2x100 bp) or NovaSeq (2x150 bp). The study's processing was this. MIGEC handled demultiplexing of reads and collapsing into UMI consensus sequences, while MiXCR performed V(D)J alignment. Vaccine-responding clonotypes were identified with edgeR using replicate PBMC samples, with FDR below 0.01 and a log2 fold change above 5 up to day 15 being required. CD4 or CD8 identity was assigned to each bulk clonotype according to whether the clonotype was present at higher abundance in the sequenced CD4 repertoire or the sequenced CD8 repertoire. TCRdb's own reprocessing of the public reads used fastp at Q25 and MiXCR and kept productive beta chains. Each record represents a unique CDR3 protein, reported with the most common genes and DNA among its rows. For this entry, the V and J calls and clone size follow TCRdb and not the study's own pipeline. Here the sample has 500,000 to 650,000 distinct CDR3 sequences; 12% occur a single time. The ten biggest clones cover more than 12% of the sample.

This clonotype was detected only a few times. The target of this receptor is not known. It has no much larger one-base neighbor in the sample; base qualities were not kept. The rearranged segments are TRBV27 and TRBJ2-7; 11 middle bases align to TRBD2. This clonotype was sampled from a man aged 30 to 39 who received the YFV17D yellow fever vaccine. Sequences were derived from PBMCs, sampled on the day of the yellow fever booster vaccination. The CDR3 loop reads CASRLAGGISYEQYF. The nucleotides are TGTGCCAGCAGATTAGCGGGAGGGATTTCCTACGAGCAGTACTTC.